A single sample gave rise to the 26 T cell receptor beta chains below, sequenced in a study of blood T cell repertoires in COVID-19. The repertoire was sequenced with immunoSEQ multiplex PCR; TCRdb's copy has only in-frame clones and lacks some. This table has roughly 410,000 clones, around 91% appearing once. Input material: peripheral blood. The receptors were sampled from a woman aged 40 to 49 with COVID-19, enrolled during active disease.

CDR3 region: CAWTRGTSFLPNYGYTF. CDR3 DNA sequence: TGTGCCTGGACGCGGGGGACTAGTTTTCTACCTAACTATGGCTACACCTTC. V and J are TRBV30 and TRBJ1-2, with D perhaps matching TRBD1 (5 bases). The V gene lost 4 bases and the J gene lost 0 bases, with 21 bases spanning the gap. The CDR3 runs 17 residues. CDR1 is GTSNPN, CDR2 SVGIG, per germline (reference sequence).

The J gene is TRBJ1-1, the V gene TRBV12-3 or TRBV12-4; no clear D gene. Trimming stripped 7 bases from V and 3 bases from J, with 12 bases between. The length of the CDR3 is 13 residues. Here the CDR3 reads CASNRGWDTEAFF. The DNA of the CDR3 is TGTGCCAGCAACCGCGGGTGGGACACTGAAGCTTTCTTT.

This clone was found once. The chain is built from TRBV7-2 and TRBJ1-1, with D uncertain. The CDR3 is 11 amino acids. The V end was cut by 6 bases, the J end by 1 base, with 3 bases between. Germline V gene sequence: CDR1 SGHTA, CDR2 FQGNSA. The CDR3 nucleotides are TGTGCCAGCAGTCGGAACACTGAAGCTTTCTTT. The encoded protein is CASSRNTEAFF.

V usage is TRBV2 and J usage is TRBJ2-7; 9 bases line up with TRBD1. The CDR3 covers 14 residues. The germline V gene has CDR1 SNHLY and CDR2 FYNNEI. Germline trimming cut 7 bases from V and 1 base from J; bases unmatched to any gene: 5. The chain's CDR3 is CASTGQGPSYEQYF. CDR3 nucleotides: TGTGCCAGCACCGGACAGGGGCCTTCCTACGAGCAGTACTTC.

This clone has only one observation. The CDR3 DNA reads TGCGCCAGCAGCCAAGTCGCGGGAGGGCCTAACGAGCAGTACTTC. Protein: CASSQVAGGPNEQYF. V gene TRBV4-3 combines with J gene TRBJ2-7; 9 bases match TRBD2. The CDR3 runs to 15 residues. CDR1 and CDR2 (germline): LGHNA, YSLEER. V shed 1 base, J shed 5 bases, and the junction held 6 bases outside the gene matches.

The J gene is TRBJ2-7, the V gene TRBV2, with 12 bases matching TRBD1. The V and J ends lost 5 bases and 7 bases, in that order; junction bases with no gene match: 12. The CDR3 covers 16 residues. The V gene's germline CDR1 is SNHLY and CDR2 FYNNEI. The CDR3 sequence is CASSSSRDRGRREQYF. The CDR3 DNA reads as TGTGCCAGCAGTTCCTCCCGGGACAGGGGGCGAAGAGAGCAGTACTTC.

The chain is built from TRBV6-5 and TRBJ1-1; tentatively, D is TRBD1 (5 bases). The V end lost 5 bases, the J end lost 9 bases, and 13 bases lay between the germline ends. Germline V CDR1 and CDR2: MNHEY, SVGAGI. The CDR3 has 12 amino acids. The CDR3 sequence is CASSSLGRQAFF. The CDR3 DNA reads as TGTGCCAGCAGTAGCCTGGGGCGACAAGCTTTCTTT.

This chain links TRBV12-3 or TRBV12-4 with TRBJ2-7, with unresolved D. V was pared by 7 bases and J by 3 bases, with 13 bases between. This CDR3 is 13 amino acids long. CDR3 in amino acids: CASTPELDYEQYF. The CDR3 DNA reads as TGTGCCAGCACCCCCGAGCTTGACTACGAGCAGTACTTC.

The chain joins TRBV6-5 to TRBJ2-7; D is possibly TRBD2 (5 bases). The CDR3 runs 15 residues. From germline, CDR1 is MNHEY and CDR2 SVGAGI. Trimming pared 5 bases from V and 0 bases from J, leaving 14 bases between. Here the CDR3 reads CASSHVDEGSYEQYF. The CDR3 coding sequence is TGTGCCAGCAGTCACGTTGATGAGGGCTCCTACGAGCAGTACTTC.

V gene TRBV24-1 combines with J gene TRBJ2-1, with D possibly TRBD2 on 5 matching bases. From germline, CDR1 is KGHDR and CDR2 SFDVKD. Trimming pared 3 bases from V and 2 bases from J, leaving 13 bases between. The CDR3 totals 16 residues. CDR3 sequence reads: CATSDGETPPYNEQFF. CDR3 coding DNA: TGTGCCACCAGTGATGGGGAGACACCCCCCTACAATGAGCAGTTCTTC.

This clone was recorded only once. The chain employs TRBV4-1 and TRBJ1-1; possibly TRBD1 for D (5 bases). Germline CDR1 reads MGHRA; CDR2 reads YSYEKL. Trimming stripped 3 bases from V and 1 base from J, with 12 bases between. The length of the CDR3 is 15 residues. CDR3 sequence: CASSQTGVGNTEAFF. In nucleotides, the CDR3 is TGCGCCAGCAGCCAGACGGGGGTAGGGAACACTGAAGCTTTCTTT.

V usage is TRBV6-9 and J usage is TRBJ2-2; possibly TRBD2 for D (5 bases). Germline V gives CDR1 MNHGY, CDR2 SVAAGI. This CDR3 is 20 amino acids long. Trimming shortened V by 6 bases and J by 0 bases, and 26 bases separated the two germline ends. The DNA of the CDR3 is TGTGCCAGCAGACGCCCGTTGGCTAGCCTGCCCCCCGCGAACACCGGGGAGCTGTTTTTT. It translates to CASRRPLASLPPANTGELFF.

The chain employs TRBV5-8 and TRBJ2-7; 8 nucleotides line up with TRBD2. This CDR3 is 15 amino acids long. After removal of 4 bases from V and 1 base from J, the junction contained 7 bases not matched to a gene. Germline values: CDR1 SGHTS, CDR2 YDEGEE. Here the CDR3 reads CASSREGGGSYEQYF. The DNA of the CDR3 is TGTGCCAGCAGCCGGGAGGGGGGAGGATCCTACGAGCAGTACTTC.

The CDR3 sequence is CSARDFRGTEAFF. CDR3 sequence (DNA): TGCAGCGCCCGGGACTTCCGAGGGACTGAAGCTTTCTTT. V usage is TRBV29-1 and J usage is TRBJ1-1, with D tentatively TRBD1 (5 bases). Trimming shortened V by 7 bases and J by 5 bases, and 17 bases separated the two germline ends. The germline gives CDR1 SQVTM, CDR2 ANQGSEA. The CDR3 length is 13 residues.

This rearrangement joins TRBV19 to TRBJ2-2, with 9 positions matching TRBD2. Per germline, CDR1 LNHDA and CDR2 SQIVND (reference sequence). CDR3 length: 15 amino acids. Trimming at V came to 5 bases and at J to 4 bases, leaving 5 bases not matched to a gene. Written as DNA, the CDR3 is TGTGCCAGTAGTCTCCTAGCGGGACGCACCGGGGAGCTGTTTTTT. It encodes CASSLLAGRTGELFF.

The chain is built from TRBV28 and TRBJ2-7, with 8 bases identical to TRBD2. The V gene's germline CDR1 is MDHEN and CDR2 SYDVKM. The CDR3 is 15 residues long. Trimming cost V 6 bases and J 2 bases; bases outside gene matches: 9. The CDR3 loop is CASRKHGGETYEQYF. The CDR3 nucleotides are TGTGCCAGCAGAAAACACGGGGGGGAGACCTACGAGCAGTACTTC.

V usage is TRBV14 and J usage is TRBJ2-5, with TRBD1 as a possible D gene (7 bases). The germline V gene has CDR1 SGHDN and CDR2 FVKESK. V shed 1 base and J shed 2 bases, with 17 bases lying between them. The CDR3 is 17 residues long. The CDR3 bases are TGTGCCAGCAGCCAAGGTCGGACAGGAGGGTCACAAGAGACCCAGTACTTC. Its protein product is CASSQGRTGGSQETQYF.

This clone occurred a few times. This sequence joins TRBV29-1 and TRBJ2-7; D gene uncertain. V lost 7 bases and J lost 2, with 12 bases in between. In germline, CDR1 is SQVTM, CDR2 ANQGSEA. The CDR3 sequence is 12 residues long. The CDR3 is CSAADNPYEQYF. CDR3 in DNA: TGCAGCGCTGCCGACAACCCCTACGAGCAGTACTTC.

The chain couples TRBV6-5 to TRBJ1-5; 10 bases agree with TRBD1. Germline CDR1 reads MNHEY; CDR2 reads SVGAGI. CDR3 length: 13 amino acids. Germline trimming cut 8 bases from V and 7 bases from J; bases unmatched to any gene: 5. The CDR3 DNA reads TGTGCCAGCTGGGACAGGGGTATACAGCCCCAGCATTTT. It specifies CASWDRGIQPQHF.

CDR3 sequence reads: CASSRDSSGANVLTF. In DNA, the CDR3 is TGTGCCAGCAGCAGGGACAGCTCTGGGGCCAACGTCCTGACTTTC. The chain joins TRBV5-4 to TRBJ2-6; the match to TRBD1 covers 7 bases. Unmatched junction bases numbered 1, after V lost 4 bases and J lost 0 bases. The CDR3 has 15 amino acids. Germline lookup yields CDR1 SGHNT and CDR2 YYREEE (reference sequence).

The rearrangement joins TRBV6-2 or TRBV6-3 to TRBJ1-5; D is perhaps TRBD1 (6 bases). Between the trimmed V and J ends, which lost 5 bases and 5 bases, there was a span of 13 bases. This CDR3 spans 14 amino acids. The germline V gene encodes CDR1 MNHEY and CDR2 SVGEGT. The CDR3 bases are TGTGCCAGCAGTCCACAGGGTGGCCATCAGCCCCAGCATTTT. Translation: CASSPQGGHQPQHF.

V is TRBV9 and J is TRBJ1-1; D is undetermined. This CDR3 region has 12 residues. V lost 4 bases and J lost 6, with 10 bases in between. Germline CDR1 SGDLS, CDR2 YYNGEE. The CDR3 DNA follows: TGTGCCAGCAGCCCTCCGGTCTCTGAAGCTTTCTTT. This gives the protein CASSPPVSEAFF.

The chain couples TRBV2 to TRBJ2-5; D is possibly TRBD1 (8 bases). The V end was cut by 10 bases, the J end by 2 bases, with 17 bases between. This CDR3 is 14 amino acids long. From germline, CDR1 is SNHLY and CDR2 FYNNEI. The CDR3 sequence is CANGDRGGQETQYF. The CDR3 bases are TGTGCCAACGGAGACAGGGGAGGGCAAGAGACCCAGTACTTC.

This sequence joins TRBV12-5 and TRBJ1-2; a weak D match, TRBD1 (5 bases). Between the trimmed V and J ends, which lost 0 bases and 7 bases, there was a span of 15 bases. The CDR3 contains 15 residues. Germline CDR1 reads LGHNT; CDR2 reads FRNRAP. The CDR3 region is CASGLVRPGLGGYTF. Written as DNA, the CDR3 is TGTGCTAGTGGTTTGGTACGCCCAGGGCTGGGTGGCTACACCTTC.

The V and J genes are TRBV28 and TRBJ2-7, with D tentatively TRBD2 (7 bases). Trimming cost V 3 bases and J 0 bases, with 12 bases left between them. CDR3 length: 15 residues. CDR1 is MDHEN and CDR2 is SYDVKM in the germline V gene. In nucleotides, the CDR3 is TGTGCCAGCAGTTTGCGGGGGCAGCCCTCCTACGAGCAGTACTTC. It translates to CASSLRGQPSYEQYF.

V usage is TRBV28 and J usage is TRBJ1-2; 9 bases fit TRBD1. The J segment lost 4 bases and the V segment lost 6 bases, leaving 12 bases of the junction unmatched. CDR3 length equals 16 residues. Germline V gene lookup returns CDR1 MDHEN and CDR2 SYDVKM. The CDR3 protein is CASRESTGTGPYGYTF. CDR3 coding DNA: TGTGCCAGCAGGGAGTCCACCGGGACAGGGCCCTATGGCTACACCTTC.